The 4 T cell receptor beta chains below come from one sample, sequenced in a study of long-term antiretroviral therapy in people with HIV. immunoSEQ v3.0 was run at survey level. The method was immunoSEQ multiplex PCR; TCRdb's version includes in-frame clones alone and lacks a portion of them. Of around 33,000 clones in the sample, approximately 83% were seen once. The starting material was unsorted PBMCs, obtained 0.4 years before starting antiretroviral therapy. Receptors originate from a young man with HIV.

This chain uses TRBV7-2 with TRBJ2-1, with a weak D call TRBD2 (7 bases). Trimming removed 1 base from V and 10 bases from J, with 17 bases in between. There are 15 residues in the CDR3. The germline V gene encodes CDR1 SGHTA and CDR2 FQGNSA. In DNA form, the CDR3 reads TGTGCCAGCAGCTTAGTCCGGGAGGAGGGGGGGGAGCAGTTCTTC. Protein sequence: CASSLVREEGGEQFF.

This clone showed up just once. V usage is TRBV2 and J usage is TRBJ1-2; D is undetermined. Trimming removed 3 bases at V and 4 bases at J, with 12 bases between. The CDR3 loop spans 14 amino acids. CDR1 SNHLY and CDR2 FYNNEI come from the germline V gene. The CDR3 sequence: CASSEGKRGYGYTF. CDR3 DNA: TGTGCCAGCAGTGAGGGGAAGCGGGGCTATGGCTACACCTTC.

This clone was recorded only once. The rearrangement links TRBV6-1 to TRBJ2-7; D assignment may be TRBD1 or TRBD2 (5 bases each). The CDR3 consists of 14 residues. Germline V gene lookup returns CDR1 MNHNS and CDR2 SASEGT. The ends were cut back, 7 bases at V and 6 bases at J, with 19 bases in the middle. CDR3: CASTPGPPAFEQYF. The DNA for the CDR3 is TGTGCCAGCACCCCGGGACCGCCGGCGTTCGAGCAGTACTTC.

V is TRBV13 and J is TRBJ2-3, with D tentatively TRBD2 (6 bases). The V gene lost 5 bases and the J gene lost 6 bases, with 9 bases spanning the gap. The germline gives CDR1 PRHDT, CDR2 FYEKMQ (reference sequence). The CDR3 has 12 residues. CDR3 bases: TGTGCCAGCAGCACGGGACTTGATACGCAGTATTTT. It is translated as CASSTGLDTQYF.